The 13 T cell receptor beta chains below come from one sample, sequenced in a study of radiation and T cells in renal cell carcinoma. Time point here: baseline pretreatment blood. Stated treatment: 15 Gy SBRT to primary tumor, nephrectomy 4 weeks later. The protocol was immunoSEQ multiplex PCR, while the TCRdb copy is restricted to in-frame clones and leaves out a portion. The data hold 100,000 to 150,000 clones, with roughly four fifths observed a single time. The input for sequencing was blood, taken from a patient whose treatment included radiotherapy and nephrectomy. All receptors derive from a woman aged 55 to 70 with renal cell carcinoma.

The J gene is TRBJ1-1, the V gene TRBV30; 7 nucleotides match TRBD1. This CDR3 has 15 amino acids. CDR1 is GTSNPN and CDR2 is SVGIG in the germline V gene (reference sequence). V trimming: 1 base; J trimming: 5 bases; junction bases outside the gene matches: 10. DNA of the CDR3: TGTGCCTGGAGTGCGGGTGTAGGGGGCCTTACTGAAGCTTTCTTT. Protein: CAWSAGVGGLTEAFF. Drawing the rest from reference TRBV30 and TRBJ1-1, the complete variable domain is SQTIHQWPATLVQPVGSPLSLECTVEGTSNPNLYWYRQAAGRGLQLLFYSVGIGQISSEVPQNLSASRPQDRQFILSSKKLLLSDSGFYLCAWSAGVGGLTEAFFGQGTRLTVV.

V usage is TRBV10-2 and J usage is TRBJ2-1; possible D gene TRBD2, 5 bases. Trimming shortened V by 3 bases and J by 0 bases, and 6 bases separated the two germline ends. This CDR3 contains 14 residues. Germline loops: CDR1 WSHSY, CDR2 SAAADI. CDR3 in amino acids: CASSDRDSYNEQFF. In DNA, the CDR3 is TGCGCCAGCAGTGACCGGGACTCCTACAATGAGCAGTTCTTC.

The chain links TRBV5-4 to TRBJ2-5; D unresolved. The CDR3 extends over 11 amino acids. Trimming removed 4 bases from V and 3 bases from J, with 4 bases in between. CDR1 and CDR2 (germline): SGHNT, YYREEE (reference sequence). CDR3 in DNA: TGTGCCAGCAGCAAAGAAGAGACCCAGTACTTC. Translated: CASSKEETQYF.

The CDR3 DNA sequence: TGTGCCACCAGCAGCAACAGGGTCGGCGGGGAGCTGTTTTTT. Its protein is CATSSNRVGGELFF. The rearrangement uses TRBV15 and TRBJ2-2, with D perhaps TRBD1 (6 bases). Germline CDR1 LNHNV, CDR2 YYDKDF (reference sequence). The CDR3 has 14 amino acids. Trimming cost V 3 bases and J 7 bases, with 12 bases left between them.

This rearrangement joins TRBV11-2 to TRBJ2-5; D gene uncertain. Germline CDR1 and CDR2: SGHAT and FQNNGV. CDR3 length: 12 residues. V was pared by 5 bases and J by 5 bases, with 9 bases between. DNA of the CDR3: TGTGCCAGCAGCCTAGGGATCGAGACCCAGTACTTC. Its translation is CASSLGIETQYF.

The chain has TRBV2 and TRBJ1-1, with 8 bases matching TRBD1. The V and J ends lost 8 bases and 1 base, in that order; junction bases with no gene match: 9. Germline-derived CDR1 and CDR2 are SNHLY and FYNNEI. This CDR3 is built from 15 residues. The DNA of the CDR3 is TGTGCCAGCTCCTACTCCGGGACAGGGAACACTGAAGCTTTCTTT. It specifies CASSYSGTGNTEAFF. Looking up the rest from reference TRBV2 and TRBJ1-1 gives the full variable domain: EPEVTQTPSHQVTQMGQEVILRCVPISNHLYFYWYRQILGQKVEFLVSFYNNEISEKSEIFDDQFSVERPDGSNFTLKIRSTKLEDSAMYFCASSYSGTGNTEAFFGQGTRLTVV.

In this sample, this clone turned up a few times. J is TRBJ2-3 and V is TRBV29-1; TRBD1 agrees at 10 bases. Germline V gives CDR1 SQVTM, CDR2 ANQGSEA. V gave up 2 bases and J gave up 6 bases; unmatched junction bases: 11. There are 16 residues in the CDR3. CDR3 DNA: TGCAGCGTTGAACCCACGGACAGGGGGAATCGGGATACGCAGTATTTT. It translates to CSVEPTDRGNRDTQYF.

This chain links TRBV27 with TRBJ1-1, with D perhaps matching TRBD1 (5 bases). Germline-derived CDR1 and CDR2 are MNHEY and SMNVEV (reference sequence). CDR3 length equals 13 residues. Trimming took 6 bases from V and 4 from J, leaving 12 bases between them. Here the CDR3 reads CASSPDILTEAFF. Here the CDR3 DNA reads TGTGCCAGCAGCCCGGACATCCTCACTGAAGCTTTCTTT.

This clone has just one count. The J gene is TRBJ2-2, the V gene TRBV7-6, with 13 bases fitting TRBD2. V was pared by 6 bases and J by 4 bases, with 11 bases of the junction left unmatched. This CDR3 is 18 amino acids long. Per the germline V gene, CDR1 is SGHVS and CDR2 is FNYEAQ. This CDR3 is CASRRTSGRAWGTGELFF. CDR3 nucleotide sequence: TGTGCCAGCAGGCGTACTAGCGGGAGGGCCTGGGGCACCGGGGAGCTGTTTTTT.

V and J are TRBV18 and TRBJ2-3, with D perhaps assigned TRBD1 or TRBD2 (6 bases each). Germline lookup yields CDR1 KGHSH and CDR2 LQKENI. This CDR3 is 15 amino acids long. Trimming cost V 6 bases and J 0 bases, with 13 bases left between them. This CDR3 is CASSPGAVSTDTQYF. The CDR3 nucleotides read TGTGCCAGCTCCCCGGGGGCTGTGAGCACAGATACGCAGTATTTT. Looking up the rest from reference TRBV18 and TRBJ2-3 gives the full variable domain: NAGVMQNPRHLVRRRGQEARLRCSPMKGHSHVYWYRQLPEEGLKFMVYLQKENIIDESGMPKERFSAEFPKEGPSILRIQQVVRGDSAAYFCASSPGAVSTDTQYFGPGTRLTVL.

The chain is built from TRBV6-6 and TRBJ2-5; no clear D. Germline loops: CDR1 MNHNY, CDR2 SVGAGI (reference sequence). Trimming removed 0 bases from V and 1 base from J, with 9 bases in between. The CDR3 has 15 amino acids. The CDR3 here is CASSYSSQPQETQYF. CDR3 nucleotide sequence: TGTGCCAGCAGTTACTCGTCCCAGCCCCAAGAGACCCAGTACTTC.

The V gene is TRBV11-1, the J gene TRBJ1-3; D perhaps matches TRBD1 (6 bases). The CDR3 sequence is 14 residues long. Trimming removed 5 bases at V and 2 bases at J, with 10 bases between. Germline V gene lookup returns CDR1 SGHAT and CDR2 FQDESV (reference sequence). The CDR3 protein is CASSPGQPGNTIYF. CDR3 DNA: TGTGCCAGCAGCCCGGGACAACCTGGAAACACCATATATTTT. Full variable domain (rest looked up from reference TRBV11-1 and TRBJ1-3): EAEVAQSPRYKITEKSQAVAFWCDPISGHATLYWYRQILGQGPELLVQFQDESVVDDSQLPKDRFSAERLKGVDSTLKIQPAELGDSAMYLCASSPGQPGNTIYFGEGSWLTVV.

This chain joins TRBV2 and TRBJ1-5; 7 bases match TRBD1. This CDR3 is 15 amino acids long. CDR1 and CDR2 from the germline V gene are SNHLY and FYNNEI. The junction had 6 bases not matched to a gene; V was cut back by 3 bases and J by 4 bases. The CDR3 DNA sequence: TGTGCCAGCAGTGAGTACAGGGGAGGGAATCAGCCCCAGCATTTT. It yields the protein CASSEYRGGNQPQHF. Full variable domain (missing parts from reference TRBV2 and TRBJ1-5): EPEVTQTPSHQVTQMGQEVILRCVPISNHLYFYWYRQILGQKVEFLVSFYNNEISEKSEIFDDQFSVERPDGSNFTLKIRSTKLEDSAMYFCASSEYRGGNQPQHFGDGTRLSIL.